Below are 20 T cell receptor beta chains sequenced from a single sample in a study of blood T cell repertoires in COVID-19. Profiled with immunoSEQ multiplex PCR; TCRdb holds only in-frame clones, not every one. Here the sample spans under 35,000 clones, around 89% being singletons. The sequenced material came from peripheral blood. These receptors were obtained from a human donor in a cohort sampled during active COVID-19.

This clone was counted once. The chain has TRBV3-1 (or the pseudogene TRBV3-2) and TRBJ1-2; TRBD1 matches at 8 bases. Looked up from germline, CDR1 is LGHDT and CDR2 is YNNKEL (reference sequence). After removal of 4 bases from V and 4 bases from J, the junction contained 11 bases not matched to a gene. This CDR3 comprises 16 residues. CDR3 nucleotides: TGTGCCAGCAGCCTCCCCGGACAGGGAGGTGCCTATGGCTACACCTTC. Amino acid sequence: CASSLPGQGGAYGYTF.

J is TRBJ2-3 and V is TRBV7-6; TRBD2 matches 9 bases. Losses at the gene ends were 1 base for V and 4 bases for J; bases not matched to a gene: 6. The CDR3 contains 16 residues. CDR1 and CDR2 from the germline V gene are SGHVS and FNYEAQ. The CDR3 DNA reads as TGTGCCAGCAGCTTAGGTCTAGCGGGGTTTGCAGATACGCAGTATTTT. Residues: CASSLGLAGFADTQYF.

The CDR3: CASSLQGAGGYTF. The DNA of the CDR3 is TGTGCCAGCAGCTTACAGGGGGCGGGAGGCTACACCTTC. The rearrangement uses TRBV5-4 and TRBJ1-2, with 9 bases aligning to TRBD1. V lost 2 bases, J lost 8 bases, and 4 bases stayed unmatched. Germline-derived CDR1 and CDR2 are SGHNT and YYREEE (reference sequence). The CDR3 length is 13 residues.

The J gene is TRBJ1-5, the V gene TRBV6-1; D gene ambiguous. The CDR3 consists of 14 residues. Germline assignment: CDR1 MNHNS and CDR2 SASEGT. V lost 1 base to trimming and J lost 0 bases, with 4 bases between them. The CDR3 nucleotides are TGTGCCAGCAGTGAAGGAGATAGCAATCAGCCCCAGCATTTT. Translation gives CASSEGDSNQPQHF.

This chain uses TRBV5-4 with TRBJ2-7, with 7 bases matching TRBD2. This CDR3 is 17 amino acids long. With 0 bases clipped from V and 2 bases from J, the junction kept 11 bases outside the gene matches. Germline V gene lookup returns CDR1 SGHNT and CDR2 YYREEE (reference sequence). CDR3 amino acids: CASSLGAGAGRAYEQYF. CDR3 sequence (DNA): TGTGCCAGCAGCTTGGGGGCCGGAGCGGGGAGGGCCTACGAGCAGTACTTC.

The rearrangement joins TRBV14 to TRBJ1-2, with D tentatively TRBD1 (5 bases). Trimming removed 0 bases at V and 6 bases at J, with 14 bases between. This CDR3 comprises 15 residues. In germline, CDR1 is SGHDN, CDR2 FVKESK. CDR3 residues: CASSQDTGSPNGYTF. In DNA form, the CDR3 reads TGTGCCAGCAGCCAAGATACAGGTTCCCCCAATGGCTACACCTTC.

This clone has only one observation. The chain carries TRBV11-2 and TRBJ2-5; 10 bases fit TRBD1. The CDR3 length is 15 residues. Germline-derived CDR1 and CDR2 are SGHAT and FQNNGV. V was pared by 5 bases and J by 5 bases, with 8 bases of the junction left unmatched. The DNA for the CDR3 is TGTGCCAGCAGCATGACAGGGGGCTTAGTGGAGACCCAGTACTTC. It encodes CASSMTGGLVETQYF.

V is TRBV30 and J is TRBJ2-7; 10 positions agree with TRBD2. The CDR3 spans 13 residues. V was pared by 4 bases and J by 5 bases, with 5 bases of the junction left unmatched. The germline CDR1 and CDR2 sequences are GTSNPN and SVGIG (reference sequence). The CDR3 region is CAWKRGGFDEQYF. CDR3 nucleotides: TGTGCCTGGAAGCGGGGGGGCTTCGACGAGCAGTACTTC.

The chain is built from TRBV6-5 and TRBJ1-1; TRBD1 matches 9 bases. This CDR3 is built from 16 residues. The germline CDR1 and CDR2 sequences are MNHEY and SVGAGI. The J segment lost 2 bases and the V segment lost 4 bases, leaving 8 bases of the junction unmatched. In nucleotides, the CDR3 is TGTGCCAGCAGTTTATACGGGACAGGGATTAACACTGAAGCTTTCTTT. Residues: CASSLYGTGINTEAFF.

This clone was recorded once. The chain links TRBV6-5 to TRBJ1-5, with unresolved D. CDR1 MNHEY and CDR2 SVGAGI come from the germline V gene. This CDR3 is 14 amino acids long. With 0 bases removed from V and 5 bases from J, the gap between germline ends came to 8 bases. DNA for the CDR3: TGTGCCAGCAGTTACTCGACCGGGTATCAGCCCCAGCATTTT. Translating it yields CASSYSTGYQPQHF.

The chain combines TRBV24-1 with TRBJ2-3; 10 nucleotides align to TRBD2. Germline lookup yields CDR1 KGHDR and CDR2 SFDVKD. The CDR3 sequence is 16 residues long. V lost 4 bases, J lost 4 bases, and 7 bases stayed unmatched. The CDR3 sequence: CATSDPSGGAADTQYF. The CDR3 bases are TGTGCCACCAGTGACCCCAGCGGGGGGGCTGCAGATACGCAGTATTTT.

This chain joins TRBV5-1 and TRBJ2-2, with D possibly being TRBD1 (6 bases). V lost 0 bases to trimming and J lost 5 bases, with 11 bases between them. Germline CDR1 SGHRS, CDR2 YFSETQ. CDR3 length equals 15 residues. The DNA of the CDR3 is TGCGCCAGCAGCTTGGCCGGGACACCGACCGGGGAGCTGTTTTTT. Protein sequence: CASSLAGTPTGELFF.

This chain connects TRBV19 to TRBJ2-2; D is perhaps TRBD2 (5 bases). The CDR3 has 14 amino acids. Trimming cost V 9 bases and J 1 base, with 12 bases left between them. The germline CDR1 and CDR2 sequences are LNHDA and SQIVND (reference sequence). CDR3 bases: TGTGCCAGCCTTTTACGGGGGAACACCGGGGAGCTGTTTTTT. This translates into CASLLRGNTGELFF. Drawing the rest from reference TRBV19 and TRBJ2-2, the complete variable domain is DGGITQSPKYLFRKEGQNVTLSCEQNLNHDAMYWYRQDPGQGLRLIYYSQIVNDFQKGDIAEGYSVSREKKESFPLTVTSAQKNPTAFYLCASLLRGNTGELFFGEGSRLTVL.

The chain has TRBV7-2 and TRBJ2-7, with 7 bases that match TRBD2. V gave up 4 bases and J gave up 6 bases; unmatched junction bases: 6. CDR1 and CDR2 from the germline V gene are SGHTA and FQGNSA. The CDR3 sequence is 13 residues long. The CDR3 spells CASSWEGRGEQYF. The CDR3 DNA sequence: TGTGCCAGCAGCTGGGAGGGTAGGGGCGAGCAGTACTTC.

Comments on this clone: The germline gene is not matched at one end of the junction; a read error may be the cause. This chain connects TRBV7-7 to TRBJ2-3, with 8 bases lining up with TRBD2. Germline V gene lookup returns CDR1 SSHAT and CDR2 FNYEAQ (reference sequence). CDR3 length: 15 amino acids. This CDR3 reads CASSLDGGAGDTQYF. The DNA for the CDR3 is TGTGCTAGCAGCCTCGACGGGGGGGCGGGCGATACGCAGTATTTT.

This chain uses TRBV19 with TRBJ2-1; perhaps TRBD1 as D (5 bases). Trimming left V 6 bases short and J 0 bases short, with 21 bases between. Germline CDR1 and CDR2: LNHDA and SQIVND (reference sequence). The CDR3 runs to 18 residues. The CDR3 DNA reads as TGTGCCAGTAGCCGTCCCCTCAAGTTCCAGGGCTCCTACAATGAGCAGTTCTTC. Residues: CASSRPLKFQGSYNEQFF.

This chain joins TRBV10-1 and TRBJ2-7; TRBD2 matches 10 bases. Germline V gene sequence: CDR1 WNHNN, CDR2 SYGVQD (reference sequence). J gave up 2 bases and V 4 bases, and 2 bases lay outside the gene matches. The CDR3 covers 14 residues. The CDR3 region is CASSATSGAYEQYF. The CDR3 DNA reads as TGCGCCAGCAGTGCTACTAGCGGGGCCTACGAGCAGTACTTC.

The chain uses TRBV5-4 and TRBJ2-5, with D uncertain. Germline loops: CDR1 SGHNT, CDR2 YYREEE (reference sequence). The CDR3 spans 11 residues. The V and J ends lost 4 bases and 8 bases respectively, with 9 bases between them. The CDR3: CASSPPVTQYF. CDR3 nucleotides: TGTGCCAGCAGCCCTCCGGTTACCCAGTACTTC. The full variable domain, its missing parts supplied by reference TRBV5-4 and TRBJ2-5, is ETGVTQSPTHLIKTRGQQVTLRCSSQSGHNTVSWYQQALGQGPQFIFQYYREEENGRGNFPPRFSGLQFPNYSSELNVNALELDDSALYLCASSPPVTQYFGPGTRLLVL.

The chain carries TRBV29-1 and TRBJ2-7; 9 nucleotides agree with TRBD1. The length of the CDR3 is 12 residues. Germline V gene data show CDR1 as SQVTM and CDR2 as ANQGSEA. The V and J ends lost 4 bases and 6 bases, in that order; junction bases with no gene match: 4. Here the CDR3 reads CSVGQGDGEQYF. The CDR3 DNA reads TGCAGCGTTGGACAGGGGGACGGCGAGCAGTACTTC.

This chain links TRBV3-1 (or the pseudogene TRBV3-2) with TRBJ2-1; 8 nucleotides agree with TRBD2. The V gene end was trimmed by 6 bases and the J gene end by 2 bases; junction bases not matched to a gene: 6. Germline V gene sequence: CDR1 LGHDT, CDR2 YNNKEL (reference sequence). The CDR3 spans 15 residues. The chain's CDR3 is CASSHVAGTYNEQFF. In nucleotides, the CDR3 is TGTGCCAGCAGTCATGTAGCGGGGACCTACAATGAGCAGTTCTTC.